Described below is a single T cell receptor (beta chain) sequence and its context. The antigen remains undetermined. The sample is drawn from a study of T-cell memory formation after mild COVID-19. Each CDR3 protein is one row after TCRdb ran MiXCR on the 5' RACE reads. Of 300,000 to 400,000 distinct CDR3 sequences detected, 13% appear once; the ten largest clones hold about a fifth. Deletions cut 4 bases from V and 3 bases from J, with 19 bases between. Germline values: CDR1 SGHRS, CDR2 YFSETQ. The CDR3 consists of 16 residues. Findings and caveats of the study: Chiefly within CM and EM were the contracting CD4+ clones; CD8+ ones were within EMRA. Some clones that responded turned up in pre-infection memory, which suggests that cross-reactive memory joined in.

The specimen sequenced was PBMCs or a T cell subset sorted from them (not recorded which). The sequence was collected from a man younger than 35 who had mild COVID-19 (a few samples of this study predate the infection). Cell type and time point are not known. The rearrangement links TRBV5-1 to TRBJ2-5; tentative D call: TRBD2 (6 bases). In DNA, the CDR3 is TGCGCCAGCAGCCAAACTTCCGGGACTGCAAAAGAGACCCAGTACTTC. Translated: CASSQTSGTAKETQYF. Full variable domain (outside the CDR3, taken from reference TRBV5-1 and TRBJ2-5): KAGVTQTPRYLIKTRGQQVTLSCSPISGHRSVSWYQQTPGQGLQFLFEYFSETQRNKGNFPGRFSGRQFSNSRSEMNVSTLELGDSALYLCASSQTSGTAKETQYFGPGTRLLVL.